A single sample gave rise to the 20 T cell receptor beta chains below, sequenced in a study of cytomegalovirus exposure and HLA in healthy donors. It was with 60 Vbeta and 13 Jbeta primers that the PCR ran. Only in-frame clones appear in the TCRdb table, and some are missing; sequencing was by immunoSEQ multiplex PCR. The sample yields fewer than 120,000 clones, 76% seen once. The specimen was PBMCs. These receptors all come from a man aged 25 to 40 in good health and CMV-seropositive.

This rearrangement joins TRBV9 to TRBJ2-7, with TRBD2 identical over 13 bases. The CDR3 runs to 16 residues. The germline V gene encodes CDR1 SGDLS and CDR2 YYNGEE. With 3 bases clipped from V and 2 bases from J, the junction kept 5 bases outside the gene matches. CDR3 coding DNA: TGTGCCAGCAGCGCCGGACTAGCGGGGGCCGCCTACGAGCAGTACTTC. Encoded protein: CASSAGLAGAAYEQYF.

J is TRBJ1-2 and V is TRBV7-2; 7 bases fit TRBD1. The length of the CDR3 is 16 residues. Unmatched junction bases numbered 13, after V lost 5 bases and J lost 4 bases. The germline gives CDR1 SGHTA, CDR2 FQGNSA. CDR3 nucleotide sequence: TGTGCCAGCAGCCTAAGCTGGGGCAGGGACAGCTATGGCTACACCTTC. The encoded protein is CASSLSWGRDSYGYTF.

The sample holds a few counts of this clone. The chain recombines TRBV5-4 with TRBJ1-4; D ambiguous. The length of the CDR3 is 14 residues. Germline loops: CDR1 SGHNT, CDR2 YYREEE (reference sequence). With 1 base removed from V and 5 bases from J, the gap between germline ends came to 9 bases. CDR3 sequence reads: CASSLQLENEKLFF. The DNA of the CDR3 is TGTGCCAGCAGCTTGCAGCTGGAGAATGAAAAACTGTTTTTT.

The V gene is TRBV7-9, the J gene TRBJ1-2; the D gene is possibly TRBD1 (6 bases). The ends were cut back, 6 bases at V and 3 bases at J, with 11 bases in the middle. Per germline, CDR1 SEHNR and CDR2 FQNEAQ (reference sequence). The CDR3 sequence is 13 residues long. CDR3: CASRGAGDYGYTF. Written as DNA, the CDR3 is TGTGCCAGCAGGGGGGCCGGAGACTATGGCTACACCTTC.

V usage is TRBV13 and J usage is TRBJ1-1; TRBD1 might be the D (5 bases). The CDR3 is 14 amino acids. The germline CDR1 and CDR2 sequences are PRHDT and FYEKMQ (reference sequence). V was shortened by 0 bases and J by 4 bases, with 9 bases between the two germline ends. The chain's CDR3 is CASSLGSGGTEAFF. The CDR3, as DNA: TGTGCCAGCAGCTTAGGCTCCGGGGGCACTGAAGCTTTCTTT. The full variable domain, rest sourced from reference TRBV13 and TRBJ1-1, is AAGVIQSPRHLIKEKRETATLKCYPIPRHDTVYWYQQGPGQDPQFLISFYEKMQSDKGSIPDRFSAQQFSDYHSELNMSSLELGDSALYFCASSLGSGGTEAFFGQGTRLTVV.

The CDR3 DNA is TGTGCCACCAGCAGGGCGAGCGGGGGAGCCAAAGAGACCCAGTACTTC. Translated, it gives CATSRASGGAKETQYF. The J gene is TRBJ2-5, the V gene TRBV15; TRBD2 matches at 8 bases. In germline, CDR1 is LNHNV, CDR2 YYDKDF (reference sequence). The CDR3 sequence is 16 residues long. V shed 3 bases, J shed 3 bases, and the junction held 9 bases outside the gene matches.

There are a few counts of this clone. The chain is built from TRBV13 and TRBJ1-4, with a tentative D call TRBD1 (6 bases). This CDR3 spans 16 amino acids. The V end was cut by 6 bases, the J end by 0 bases, with 14 bases between. CDR1 and CDR2 (germline): PRHDT, FYEKMQ (reference sequence). The CDR3 loop is CASSHLGGATNEKLFF. CDR3 DNA sequence: TGTGCCAGCAGTCATTTAGGGGGGGCAACTAATGAAAAACTGTTTTTT.

This sequence joins TRBV7-8 and TRBJ2-2; 7 bases are a match to TRBD1. The junction had 5 bases not matched to a gene; V was cut back by 1 base and J by 3 bases. Germline loops: CDR1 SGHVS, CDR2 FQNEAQ. The CDR3 totals 16 residues. The CDR3 sequence: CASSLGQGEYTGELFF. The CDR3 DNA reads as TGTGCCAGCAGCTTAGGACAGGGAGAATACACCGGGGAGCTGTTTTTT.

This chain links TRBV20-1 with TRBJ1-2; D is undetermined. Trimming shortened V by 2 bases and J by 2 bases, and 3 bases separated the two germline ends. Germline V gene lookup returns CDR1 DFQATT and CDR2 SNEGSKA (reference sequence). The CDR3 extends over 11 amino acids. CDR3 loop: CSARPNYGYTF. In DNA, the CDR3 is TGCAGTGCTAGACCAAACTATGGCTACACCTTC.

V usage is TRBV27 and J usage is TRBJ2-1, with 12 nucleotides matching TRBD2. The CDR3 is 15 residues long. Germline CDR1 reads MNHEY; CDR2 reads SMNVEV (reference sequence). V lost 8 bases and J lost 5; bases outside the gene matches: 7. This chain's CDR3 is CASGIWTSGDNEQFF. The CDR3, as DNA: TGTGCCAGCGGCATCTGGACTAGCGGGGACAATGAGCAGTTCTTC.

The chain employs TRBV5-1 and TRBJ2-5; D gene ambiguous. CDR1 SGHRS and CDR2 YFSETQ come from the germline V gene. The CDR3 is 11 amino acids. The ends were cut back, 0 bases at V and 11 bases at J, with 8 bases in the middle. The CDR3 sequence: CASSLGEEQYF. DNA of the CDR3: TGCGCCAGCAGCTTGGGCGAGGAGCAGTACTTC.

The chain links TRBV28 to TRBJ1-2; the match to TRBD1 covers 10 bases. V dropped 5 bases and J dropped 5; count of bases not matched to a gene: 5. CDR1 and CDR2 from the germline V gene are MDHEN and SYDVKM. The length of the CDR3 is 14 residues. CDR3 in amino acids: CASSHGQGGYGYTF. CDR3 sequence (DNA): TGTGCCAGCAGTCACGGACAGGGGGGATATGGCTACACCTTC.

The chain carries TRBV2 and TRBJ1-2, with 8 bases fitting TRBD1. The ends lost 6 bases at V and 1 base at J; junction bases unmatched: 7. CDR3 length: 15 residues. Germline values: CDR1 SNHLY, CDR2 FYNNEI. The CDR3 coding sequence is TGTGCCAGCAGGGACTACAGGGGGGGTAACTATGGCTACACCTTC. It specifies CASRDYRGGNYGYTF. Full variable domain (remainder filled in from reference TRBV2 and TRBJ1-2): EPEVTQTPSHQVTQMGQEVILRCVPISNHLYFYWYRQILGQKVEFLVSFYNNEISEKSEIFDDQFSVERPDGSNFTLKIRSTKLEDSAMYFCASRDYRGGNYGYTFGSGTRLTVV.

This clone was detected a few times. The chain employs TRBV4-1 and TRBJ1-2; D might be TRBD1 (6 bases). V was pared by 5 bases and J by 4 bases, with 17 bases between. Per germline, CDR1 MGHRA and CDR2 YSYEKL. The CDR3 is 15 amino acids. The CDR3 spells CASSLYRVESYGYTF. In nucleotides, the CDR3 is TGCGCCAGCAGCTTATACAGGGTGGAGAGCTATGGCTACACCTTC.

V gene TRBV14 combines with J gene TRBJ2-3, with D possibly TRBD2 on 6 matching bases. The CDR3 covers 17 residues. V lost 0 bases, J lost 5 bases, and 18 bases lay in between. Germline CDR1 SGHDN, CDR2 FVKESK. CDR3 in amino acids: CASSQDWVREWKDTQYF. The CDR3 DNA is TGTGCCAGCAGCCAAGATTGGGTCCGGGAGTGGAAAGATACGCAGTATTTT. The full variable domain, with the rest looked up from reference TRBV14 and TRBJ2-3, is EAGVTQFPSHSVIEKGQTVTLRCDPISGHDNLYWYRRVMGKEIKFLLHFVKESKQDESGMPNNRFLAERTGGTYSTLKVQPAELEDSGVYFCASSQDWVREWKDTQYFGPGTRLTVL.

The J gene is TRBJ1-2, the V gene TRBV27, with TRBD1 matching over 9 bases. CDR1 is MNHEY and CDR2 is SMNVEV in the germline V gene (reference sequence). The CDR3 is 13 residues long. V lost 5 bases to trimming and J lost 7 bases; unmatched junction nucleotides: 5. This CDR3 is CASSPGTGFGYTF. DNA for the CDR3: TGTGCCAGCAGTCCCGGGACAGGGTTTGGCTACACCTTC.

CDR3 loop: CASSYGQGASQYF. The CDR3 DNA sequence: TGTGCCAGCAGTTATGGACAGGGTGCTAGCCAGTACTTC. The rearrangement joins TRBV2 to TRBJ2-5; 8 nucleotides align to TRBD1. Germline V gene lookup returns CDR1 SNHLY and CDR2 FYNNEI. Losses at the gene ends were 5 bases for V and 10 bases for J; bases not matched to a gene: 9. The CDR3 has 13 amino acids.

This chain joins TRBV7-9 and TRBJ2-7; no reliable D call. CDR1 and CDR2 (germline): SEHNR, FQNEAQ (reference sequence). The V end lost 3 bases, the J end lost 0 bases, and 12 bases lay between the germline ends. The CDR3 length is 15 residues. CDR3 protein: CASSFDPASSYEQYF. The DNA of the CDR3 is TGTGCCAGCAGCTTCGACCCAGCGAGCTCCTACGAGCAGTACTTC.

To note about this clone: At the DNA level, this CDR3 is encoded by other sequences in the same sample as well. This sequence joins TRBV19 and TRBJ2-5, with 15 bases lining up with TRBD2. The CDR3 runs to 15 residues. Germline assignment: CDR1 LNHDA and CDR2 SQIVND (reference sequence). With V trimmed by 8 bases and J by 4 bases, 5 bases remained unmatched. The CDR3 region has the DNA TGTGCCAGTCGGACTAGCGGGGGGGAGGGAGAGACCCAGTACTTC. It specifies CASRTSGGEGETQYF.

The rearrangement links TRBV7-6 to TRBJ2-3, with no clear D. Per germline, CDR1 SGHVS and CDR2 FNYEAQ. Trimming removed 5 bases from V and 2 bases from J, with 14 bases in between. The CDR3 covers 15 residues. CDR3 region: CASSPVVLLTDTQYF. The CDR3 DNA sequence: TGTGCCAGCAGCCCCGTAGTCCTACTCACAGATACGCAGTATTTT.